Presented here are 11 T cell receptor beta chains from one specimen sequenced in a study of cytomegalovirus exposure and HLA in healthy donors. PCR involved 60 Vbeta and 13 Jbeta primers. Assay: immunoSEQ multiplex PCR; the TCRdb copy retains only in-frame clones and omits some. The sample lists about 94,000 clones; about three fifths were seen once. Sequences were obtained from PBMCs. These receptor sequences come from a man younger than 45 in good health and CMV-seronegative.

V is TRBV5-1 and J is TRBJ2-3; 9 bases match TRBD1. The V gene's germline CDR1 is SGHRS and CDR2 YFSETQ. V shed 4 bases, J shed 2 bases, and the junction held 8 bases outside the gene matches. There are 16 residues in the CDR3. The CDR3 DNA is TGCGCCAGCAGCCCGGGACAGGGACTCACCACAGATACGCAGTATTTT. It translates to CASSPGQGLTTDTQYF.

This sequence joins TRBV7-2 and TRBJ2-5; the D is unclear. CDR3 length equals 14 residues. Germline lookup yields CDR1 SGHTA and CDR2 FQGNSA. V dropped 1 base and J dropped 3 bases, with 9 bases sitting between them. For the CDR3, the DNA is TGTGCCAGCAGCTTAGGGAGACGCAAAGAGACCCAGTACTTC. As protein: CASSLGRRKETQYF.

The rearrangement joins TRBV4-3 to TRBJ2-3; 9 bases map to TRBD2. Germline assignment: CDR1 LGHNA and CDR2 YSLEER. There are 18 residues in the CDR3. Trimming at V came to 1 base and at J to 0 bases, leaving 8 bases not matched to a gene. In DNA, the CDR3 is TGCGCCAGCAGCCAAGGGTATAGCGGGGGTGCTAGCACAGATACGCAGTATTTT. It translates to CASSQGYSGGASTDTQYF.

This chain joins TRBV5-1 and TRBJ2-2; 9 nucleotides align to TRBD2. Germline V gene lookup returns CDR1 SGHRS and CDR2 YFSETQ. The CDR3 is 15 residues long. Trimming cost V 4 bases and J 6 bases; bases outside gene matches: 7. The CDR3 coding sequence is TGCGCCAGCAGCCTGAAGCGGGAGGTCGCCGGGGAGCTGTTTTTT. This translates into CASSLKREVAGELFF.

The chain links TRBV11-2 to TRBJ2-5; 7 bases align to TRBD2. Trimming at V came to 5 bases and at J to 3 bases, leaving 9 bases not matched to a gene. The germline V gene encodes CDR1 SGHAT and CDR2 FQNNGV. The length of the CDR3 is 15 residues. As DNA, the CDR3 is TGTGCCAGCAGCCGAAGCTCGCTAGCGGAAGAGACCCAGTACTTC. Residues: CASSRSSLAEETQYF.

This clone was observed a handful of times. The chain couples TRBV4-3 to TRBJ2-3; D is perhaps TRBD2 (6 bases). CDR1 and CDR2 (germline): LGHNA, YSLEER. V was shortened by 0 bases and J by 2 bases, with 15 bases between the two germline ends. The CDR3 runs 17 residues. CDR3 in DNA: TGCGCCAGCAGCCAAGAGTTAGCGGATAAAATCACAGATACGCAGTATTTT. It codes for CASSQELADKITDTQYF.

This rearrangement joins TRBV29-1 to TRBJ2-7; 9 bases line up with TRBD1. CDR1 is SQVTM and CDR2 is ANQGSEA in the germline V gene. CDR3 length: 13 amino acids. Trimming at V came to 6 bases and at J to 3 bases, leaving 6 bases not matched to a gene. The CDR3, as DNA: TGCAGCGTCGAACAGGGGGCCGACTACGAGCAGTACTTC. Translated: CSVEQGADYEQYF.

The chain uses TRBV10-3 and TRBJ2-3, with 11 bases fitting TRBD2. Germline assignment: CDR1 ENHRY and CDR2 SYGVKD. J lost 5 bases, V lost 9 bases, and 16 bases had no gene match. The CDR3 loop spans 17 amino acids. CDR3 sequence reads: CAMPEVLAGGPGDTQYF. The CDR3 coding sequence is TGTGCCATGCCCGAGGTTTTAGCGGGAGGGCCCGGAGATACGCAGTATTTT.

The chain uses TRBV11-3 and TRBJ2-7; the match to TRBD1 covers 10 bases. After removal of 5 bases from V and 5 bases from J, the junction contained 6 bases not matched to a gene. The CDR3 sequence is 14 residues long. Germline V gene data show CDR1 as SGHNT and CDR2 as YENEEA. CDR3 sequence reads: CASSPGTGVHEQYF. CDR3 DNA: TGTGCCAGCAGCCCCGGGACAGGGGTCCACGAGCAGTACTTC.

This clone was observed a few times. The rearrangement joins TRBV6-1 to TRBJ2-1; 14 bases agree with TRBD2. The V segment lost 7 bases and the J segment 8 bases; nucleotides outside the gene matches: 4. This CDR3 has 14 amino acids. Germline CDR1 is MNHNS and CDR2 is SASEGT. CDR3: CASMGTSGGHEQFF. The CDR3 nucleotides read TGTGCCAGCATGGGGACTAGCGGGGGTCATGAGCAGTTCTTC.

The chain carries TRBV6-1 and TRBJ2-5; D is possibly TRBD2 (5 bases). The length of the CDR3 is 15 residues. Trimming removed 1 base from V and 4 bases from J, with 13 bases in between. Germline assignment: CDR1 MNHNS and CDR2 SASEGT. The CDR3 DNA is TGTGCCAGCAGTGAAGACGGGATCCTGATAGAGACCCAGTACTTC. Residues: CASSEDGILIETQYF.